One and the same sample provided the 2 T cell receptor beta chains below, sequenced in a study of OX40 agonist ivuxolimab in advanced cancers. This table comes from immunoSEQ multiplex PCR, and its TCRdb copy is limited to in-frame clones, with some not included. In the table there are 65,000 to 95,000 clones, roughly 80% of which are singletons. The specimen was CD4+ or CD8+ T cells sorted from blood, collected in a trial of the OX40 agonist ivuxolimab. These receptors came from an adult with an advanced solid tumor such as melanoma, head and neck, liver or kidney cancer.

This chain joins TRBV18 and TRBJ2-6, with 9 bases that match TRBD1. The germline gives CDR1 KGHSH, CDR2 LQKENI. V shed 4 bases, J shed 0 bases, and the junction held 10 bases outside the gene matches. This CDR3 has 19 amino acids. The CDR3 DNA reads as TGTGCCAGCTCACTCCTGCCGGGACAGGGTTCCTCTGGGGCCAACGTCCTGACTTTC. Translated, it gives CASSLLPGQGSSGANVLTF.

This clone was picked up a small number of times. J is TRBJ2-1 and V is TRBV6-5, with TRBD2 matching 7 bases. CDR3 length equals 15 residues. Trimming cost V 5 bases and J 9 bases; bases outside gene matches: 13. Germline V gene sequence: CDR1 MNHEY, CDR2 SVGAGI. CDR3 sequence: CASSKATSTRGEQFF. The CDR3 DNA sequence: TGTGCCAGCAGTAAGGCGACTAGCACCCGCGGTGAGCAGTTCTTC.